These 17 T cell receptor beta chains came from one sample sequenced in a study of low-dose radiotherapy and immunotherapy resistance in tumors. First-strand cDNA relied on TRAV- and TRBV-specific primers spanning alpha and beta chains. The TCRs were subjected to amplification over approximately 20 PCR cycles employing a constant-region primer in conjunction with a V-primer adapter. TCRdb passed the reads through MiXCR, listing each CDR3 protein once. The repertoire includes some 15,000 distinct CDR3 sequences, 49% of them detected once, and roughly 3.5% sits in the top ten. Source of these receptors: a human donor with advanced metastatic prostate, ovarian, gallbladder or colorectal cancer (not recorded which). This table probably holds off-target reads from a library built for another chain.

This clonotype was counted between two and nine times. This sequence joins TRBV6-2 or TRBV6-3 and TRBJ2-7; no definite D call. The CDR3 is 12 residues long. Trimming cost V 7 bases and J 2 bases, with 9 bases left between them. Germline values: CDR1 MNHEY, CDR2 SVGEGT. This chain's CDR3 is CASNMGTYEQYF. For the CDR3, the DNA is TGTGCCAGCAACATGGGGACCTACGAGCAGTACTTC.

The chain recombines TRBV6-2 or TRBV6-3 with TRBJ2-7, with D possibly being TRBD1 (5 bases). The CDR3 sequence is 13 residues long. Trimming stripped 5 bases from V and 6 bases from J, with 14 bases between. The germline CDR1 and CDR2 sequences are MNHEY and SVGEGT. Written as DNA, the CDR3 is TGTGCCAGCAGTGCAGGGTTCCCGCCCGAGCAGTACTTC. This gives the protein CASSAGFPPEQYF.

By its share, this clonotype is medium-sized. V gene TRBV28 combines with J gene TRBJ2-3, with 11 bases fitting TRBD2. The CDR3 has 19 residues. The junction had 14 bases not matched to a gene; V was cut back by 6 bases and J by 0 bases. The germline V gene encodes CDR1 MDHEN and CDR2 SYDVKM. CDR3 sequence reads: CASSPNPASGGKSTDTQYF. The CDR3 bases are TGTGCCAGCAGCCCTAACCCGGCTAGCGGGGGGAAAAGCACAGATACGCAGTATTTT.

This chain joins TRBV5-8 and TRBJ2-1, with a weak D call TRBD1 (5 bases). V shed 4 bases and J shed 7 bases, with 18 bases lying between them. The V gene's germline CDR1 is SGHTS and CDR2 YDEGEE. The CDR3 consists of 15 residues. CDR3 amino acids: CASSPGQGTGNEQFF. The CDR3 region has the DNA TGTGCCAGCAGCCCCGGGCAGGGCACGGGTAATGAGCAGTTCTTC.

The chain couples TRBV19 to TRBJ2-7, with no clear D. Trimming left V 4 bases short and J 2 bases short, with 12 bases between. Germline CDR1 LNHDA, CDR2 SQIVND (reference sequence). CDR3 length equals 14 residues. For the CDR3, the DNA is TGTGCCAGTAGTACGGTTTACAGTGCCTACGAGCAGTACTTC. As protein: CASSTVYSAYEQYF.

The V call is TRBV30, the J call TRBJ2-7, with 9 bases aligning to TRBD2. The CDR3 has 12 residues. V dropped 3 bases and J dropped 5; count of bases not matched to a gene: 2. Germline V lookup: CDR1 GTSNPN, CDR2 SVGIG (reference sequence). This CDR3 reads CAWSAGGHEQYF. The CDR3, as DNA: TGTGCCTGGAGCGCGGGGGGGCACGAGCAGTACTTC. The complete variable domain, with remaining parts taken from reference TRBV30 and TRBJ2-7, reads SQTIHQWPATLVQPVGSPLSLECTVEGTSNPNLYWYRQAAGRGLQLLFYSVGIGQISSEVPQNLSASRPQDRQFILSSKKLLLSDSGFYLCAWSAGGHEQYFGPGTRLTVT.

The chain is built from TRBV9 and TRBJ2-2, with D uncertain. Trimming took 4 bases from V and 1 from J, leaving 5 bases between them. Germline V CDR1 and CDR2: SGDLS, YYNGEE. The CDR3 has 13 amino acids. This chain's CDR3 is CASSPRNTGELFF. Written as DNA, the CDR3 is TGTGCCAGCAGCCCCAGGAACACCGGGGAGCTGTTTTTT.

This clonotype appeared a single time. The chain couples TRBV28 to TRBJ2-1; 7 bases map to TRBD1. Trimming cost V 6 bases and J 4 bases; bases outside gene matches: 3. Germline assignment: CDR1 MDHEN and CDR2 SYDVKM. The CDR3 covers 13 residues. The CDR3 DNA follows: TGTGCCAGCAGCCGGGGACAGTACAATGAGCAGTTCTTC. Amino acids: CASSRGQYNEQFF.

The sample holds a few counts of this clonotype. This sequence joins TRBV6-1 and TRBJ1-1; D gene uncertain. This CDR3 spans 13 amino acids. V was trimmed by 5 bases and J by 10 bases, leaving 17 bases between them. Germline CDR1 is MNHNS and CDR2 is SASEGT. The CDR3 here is CASSYTIRVGAFF. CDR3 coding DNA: TGTGCCAGCAGTTATACCATCCGGGTTGGAGCTTTCTTT.

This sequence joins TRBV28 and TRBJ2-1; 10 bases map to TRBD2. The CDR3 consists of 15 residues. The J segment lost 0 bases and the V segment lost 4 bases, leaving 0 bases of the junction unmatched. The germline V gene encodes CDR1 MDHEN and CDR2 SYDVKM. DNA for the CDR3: TGTGCCAGCAGTTCTAGCGGGAGCTCCTACAATGAGCAGTTCTTC. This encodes CASSSSGSSYNEQFF.

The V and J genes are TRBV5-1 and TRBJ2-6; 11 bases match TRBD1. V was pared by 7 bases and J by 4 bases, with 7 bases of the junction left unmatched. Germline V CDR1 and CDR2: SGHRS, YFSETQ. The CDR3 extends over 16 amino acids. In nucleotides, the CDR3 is TGCGCCAGCGTCCGGACAGGGGGCTCGGGGGCCAACGTCCTGACTTTC. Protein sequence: CASVRTGGSGANVLTF.

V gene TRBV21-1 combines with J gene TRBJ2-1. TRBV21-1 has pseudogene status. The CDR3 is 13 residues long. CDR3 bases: TGTGCCAGCAGCAGGCCTATGGACAATGAGCAGTTCTTC. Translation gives CASSRPMDNEQFF.

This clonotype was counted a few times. The CDR3 DNA reads TGTGCCAAGGCCTGCGGGATCAGCACAGATACGCAGTATTTT. This translates into CAKACGISTDTQYF. The V gene is TRBV6-2 or TRBV6-3, the J gene TRBJ2-3; a possible D gene is TRBD2 (6 bases). The V gene's germline CDR1 is MNHEY and CDR2 SVGEGT. The V gene lost 10 bases and the J gene lost 0 bases, with 14 bases spanning the gap. The length of the CDR3 is 14 residues.

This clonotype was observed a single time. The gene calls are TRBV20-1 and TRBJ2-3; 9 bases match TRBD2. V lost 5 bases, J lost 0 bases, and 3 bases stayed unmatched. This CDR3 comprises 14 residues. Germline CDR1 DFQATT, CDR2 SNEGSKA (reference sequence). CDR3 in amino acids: CSAVAGVSTDTQYF. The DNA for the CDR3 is TGCAGTGCTGTAGCGGGGGTGAGCACAGATACGCAGTATTTT.

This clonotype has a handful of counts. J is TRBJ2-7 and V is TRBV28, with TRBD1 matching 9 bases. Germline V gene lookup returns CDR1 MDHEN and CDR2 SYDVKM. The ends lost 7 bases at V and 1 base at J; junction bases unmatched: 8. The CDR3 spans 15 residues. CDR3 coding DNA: TGTGCCAGCACATTGACCGGGACAGGGTCCTACGAGCAGTACTTC. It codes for CASTLTGTGSYEQYF.

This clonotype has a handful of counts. The CDR3 here is CASSEMGRQGYEQYF. CDR3 coding DNA: TGTGCCAGCAGTGAGATGGGGAGACAAGGGTACGAGCAGTACTTC. V gene TRBV6-1 combines with J gene TRBJ2-7; D possibly corresponds to TRBD2 (5 bases). This CDR3 is 15 amino acids long. Trimming shortened V by 3 bases and J by 4 bases, and 16 bases separated the two germline ends. Germline V gives CDR1 MNHNS, CDR2 SASEGT.

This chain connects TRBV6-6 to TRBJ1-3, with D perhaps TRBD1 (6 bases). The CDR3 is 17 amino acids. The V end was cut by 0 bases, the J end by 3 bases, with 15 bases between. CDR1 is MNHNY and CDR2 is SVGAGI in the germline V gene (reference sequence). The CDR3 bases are TGTGCCAGCAGTTACTCGAAAATGGGGGCTGATGGAAACACCATATATTTT. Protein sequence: CASSYSKMGADGNTIYF.